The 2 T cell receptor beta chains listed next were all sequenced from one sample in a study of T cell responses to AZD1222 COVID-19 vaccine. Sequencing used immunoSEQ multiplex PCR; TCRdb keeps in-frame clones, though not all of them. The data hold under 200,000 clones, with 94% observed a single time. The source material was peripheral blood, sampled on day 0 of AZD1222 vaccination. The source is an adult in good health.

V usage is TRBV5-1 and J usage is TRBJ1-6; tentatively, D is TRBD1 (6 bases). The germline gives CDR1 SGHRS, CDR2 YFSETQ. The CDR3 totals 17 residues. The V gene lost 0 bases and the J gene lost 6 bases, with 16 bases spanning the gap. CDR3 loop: CASSLVPPRGGNSPLHF. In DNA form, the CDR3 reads TGCGCCAGCAGCTTGGTCCCCCCCAGAGGGGGTAATTCACCCCTCCACTTT.

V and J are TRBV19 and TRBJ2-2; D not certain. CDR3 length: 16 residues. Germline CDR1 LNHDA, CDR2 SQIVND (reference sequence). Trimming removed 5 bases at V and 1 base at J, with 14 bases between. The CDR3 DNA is TGTGCCAGTAGTCCCTTCGGCCAGAAGAACACCGGGGAGCTGTTTTTT. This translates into CASSPFGQKNTGELFF.